The rows below give T cell receptor beta chains drawn from one sample of a study of cytomegalovirus exposure and HLA in healthy donors. Libraries were prepared by immunoSEQ multiplex PCR; TCRdb keeps only in-frame clonotypes and omits some of them. Counted here are over 100,000 clones, 55% to 75% occurring once; the ten biggest clones make up roughly 8.4%. What was sequenced was PBMCs. All receptors come from a man aged 30 to 39 in good health and CMV-seropositive. Both conserved end residues are part of each CDR3. D genes are given only for firm matches. Rows may omit the clone size; those that give it use once, few, many or a size class.

clone_size: once; v_call: TRBV25-1; d_call: TRBD1; j_call: TRBJ2-5; cdr3_aa: CASSRGTGRRLETQYF; cdr3_nt: TGTGCCAGCAGCAGGGGGACAGGCAGGAGGTTAGAGACCCAGTACTTC
clone_size: .; v_call: TRBV6-5; d_call: .; j_call: TRBJ1-1; cdr3_aa: CASTPRRGNTEAFF; cdr3_nt: TGTGCCAGCACTCCTCGGAGGGGGAACACTGAAGCTTTCTTT
clone_size: .; v_call: TRBV9; d_call: TRBD1; j_call: TRBJ2-2; cdr3_aa: CASSVRWDRGTGELFF; cdr3_nt: TGTGCCAGCAGCGTCCGATGGGACAGGGGAACCGGGGAGCTGTTTTTT
clone_size: .; v_call: TRBV29-1; d_call: TRBD1; j_call: TRBJ1-1; cdr3_aa: CSVPTGSEAFF; cdr3_nt: TGCAGCGTTCCGACAGGGTCTGAAGCTTTCTTT
clone_size: few; v_call: TRBV9; d_call: TRBD1; j_call: TRBJ2-3; cdr3_aa: CASSLRQGTSTDTQYF; cdr3_nt: TGTGCCAGCAGCCTTCGACAGGGGACTAGCACAGATACGCAGTATTTT
clone_size: .; v_call: TRBV7-7; d_call: TRBD1; j_call: TRBJ1-1; cdr3_aa: CASSRGLTTEAFF; cdr3_nt: TGTGCTAGCAGCAGGGGGCTGACCACTGAAGCTTTCTTT
clone_size: few; v_call: TRBV4-1; d_call: TRBD1; j_call: TRBJ1-3; cdr3_aa: CASSQDRSFRTGTRRSGNTIYF; cdr3_nt: TGCGCCAGCAGCCAAGATAGGAGTTTTAGGACAGGGACCCGTAGGTCTGGAAACACCATATATTTT
clone_size: few; v_call: TRBV5-1; d_call: .; j_call: TRBJ2-2; cdr3_aa: CASSLRLGLMNTGELFF; cdr3_nt: TGCGCCAGCAGCTTGAGGCTCGGACTCATGAACACCGGGGAGCTGTTTTTT
clone_size: .; v_call: TRBV29-1; d_call: .; j_call: TRBJ1-1; cdr3_aa: CSVGHPNTEAFF; cdr3_nt: TGCAGCGTTGGACACCCAAACACTGAAGCTTTCTTT
clone_size: .; v_call: TRBV6-1; d_call: .; j_call: TRBJ1-6; cdr3_aa: CASSRTDYNSPLHF; cdr3_nt: TGTGCCAGCTCGCGGACAGACTATAATTCACCCCTCCACTTT
clone_size: .; v_call: TRBV18; d_call: .; j_call: TRBJ1-1; cdr3_aa: CASSPTEGAGSKGTEAFF; cdr3_nt: TGTGCCAGCTCACCAACGGAAGGGGCGGGGAGCAAGGGGACTGAAGCTTTCTTT
clone_size: once; v_call: TRBV19; d_call: TRBD1; j_call: TRBJ2-1; cdr3_aa: CASSIGTGQGYNEQFF; cdr3_nt: TGTGCCAGTAGTATAGGGACGGGACAGGGTTACAATGAGCAGTTCTTC
clone_size: .; v_call: TRBV6-6; d_call: .; j_call: TRBJ2-2; cdr3_aa: CASTSPSGHPGELFF; cdr3_nt: TGTGCCAGCACCTCCCCCAGTGGGCACCCCGGGGAGCTGTTTTTT
clone_size: .; v_call: TRBV4-3; d_call: TRBD2; j_call: TRBJ2-1; cdr3_aa: CASSQGLAGTVSYNEQFF; cdr3_nt: TGCGCCAGCAGCCAAGGGCTAGCGGGAACGGTCTCCTACAATGAGCAGTTCTTC
clone_size: .; v_call: TRBV2; d_call: .; j_call: TRBJ2-1; cdr3_aa: CASGAFRDNEQFF; cdr3_nt: TGTGCCAGCGGGGCATTCCGGGACAATGAGCAGTTCTTC
clone_size: .; v_call: TRBV19; d_call: .; j_call: TRBJ2-5; cdr3_aa: CASSILTEQETQYF; cdr3_nt: TGTGCCAGTAGTATTTTAACAGAACAAGAGACCCAGTACTTC
clone_size: .; v_call: TRBV13; d_call: .; j_call: TRBJ2-3; cdr3_aa: CASSLYTDTQYF; cdr3_nt: TGTGCCAGCAGCCTATACACAGATACGCAGTATTTT
clone_size: .; v_call: TRBV10-2; d_call: .; j_call: TRBJ1-2; cdr3_aa: CASSSTGSNYGYTF; cdr3_nt: TGCGCCAGCAGTTCCACCGGGTCTAACTATGGCTACACTTTC
clone_size: .; v_call: TRBV30; d_call: .; j_call: TRBJ1-2; cdr3_aa: CAWRPQGYYGYTF; cdr3_nt: TGTGCCTGGAGACCCCAGGGGTACTATGGCTACACCTTC